This T cell receptor beta chain stems from a study of cytomegalovirus exposure and HLA in healthy donors. Overall study results and limits: Cytomegalovirus-associated status was assigned to about 170 TCR beta chains. A later analysis linked a missense variant in DCLRE1C to the trimming of TCR beta V and J genes. Three chains linked to CMV were shown in vitro to be specific for CMV antigens. It was in a later analysis that TCR association rates were seen to vary by HLA locus, highest for DRB1 and lowest for HLA-C.

The PCR ran on 60 Vbeta and 13 Jbeta primers. Produced via immunoSEQ multiplex PCR; TCRdb's table is partial and in-frame only. The sample yields 120,000 or so clones, 80% to 90% seen once. V was clipped by 1 base and J by 5 bases, with 9 bases between them. The CDR3 runs to 14 residues. Germline CDR1 reads SGHVS; CDR2 reads FNYEAQ. A remark on this clone: The antigen is unknown.

Input material: PBMCs. The clonotype was recovered from a man aged 40-49 years in good health and CMV-seronegative. This rearrangement joins TRBV7-6 to TRBJ2-1; D might be TRBD1 (7 bases). The CDR3 sequence is CASSLGRGHNEQFF. The CDR3 DNA reads as TGTGCCAGCAGCTTAGGGAGGGGGCACAATGAGCAGTTCTTC.